The table lists the clone carrying this T cell receptor (beta chain) with a few counts. The target antigen is unknown. Noted time point: first of two pre-therapy site-matched biopsies around 2 months apart. This sample was included in a study of T cells in tumors after PD-1 blockade. Study-wide findings and caveats: Some novel exhausted tumor clones appeared in pre-treatment blood, suggesting peripheral recruitment.

Repertoires were generated with immunoSEQ multiplex PCR, while TCRdb's copy carries only in-frame clones and drops some. The sample carries about 4,200 clones, roughly 73% recorded once. There are 16 residues in the CDR3. The J segment lost 6 bases and the V segment lost 4 bases, leaving 5 bases of the junction unmatched. Germline CDR1 and CDR2: PRHDT and FYEKMQ (reference sequence). The sequencing here drew on tumor tissue, taken before anti-PD-1 treatment. The sequence was collected from a human donor with basal cell carcinoma. The rearrangement uses TRBV13 and TRBJ2-3; 15 bases fit TRBD2. CDR3 sequence reads: CASSYMGLAGGDTQYF. As DNA, the CDR3 is TGTGCCAGCAGCTACATGGGACTAGCGGGGGGCGATACGCAGTATTTT.